What follows are 18 T cell receptor beta chains derived from one specimen sequenced in a study of tumor-infiltrating lymphocytes in primary liver carcinoma. They got blood RNA out of unsorted whole blood and also pulled out germline DNA. Synthesis of TCR beta cDNA was carried out from approximately 470 ng total RNA with a constant-region primer. What produced the TCR beta libraries was three nested multiplex PCR rounds using slightly modified ARM-PCR. TRBV1-TRBV30 forward primers and a C-beta reverse primer were used in the first two PCR rounds, which each ran for around 10 cycles. TCRdb analysed the multiplex PCR reads with MiXCR anew, one entry per CDR3 protein. The sample has about 310,000 distinct CDR3 sequences; almost 60% are singletons. Material: peripheral blood. These receptors originate from a woman aged 25 to 39 with primary liver carcinoma and hepatitis B virus infection.

This clonotype was seen at least ten times. The chain uses TRBV7-8 and TRBJ2-3; 8 bases map to TRBD1. The junction had 7 bases not matched to a gene; V was cut back by 5 bases and J by 0 bases. The CDR3 consists of 16 residues. Germline loops: CDR1 SGHVS, CDR2 FQNEAQ. CDR3 nucleotides: TGTGCCAGCAGCCTCAGACAGGGGAGTAGCACAGATACGCAGTATTTT. It yields the protein CASSLRQGSSTDTQYF.

In the case of this clonotype: This clone may be a read error of a much larger clone one base away. This chain uses TRBV6-1 with TRBJ2-1, with D maybe TRBD2 (5 bases). Germline V CDR1 and CDR2: MNHNS, SASEGT. This CDR3 contains 17 residues. The CDR3 reads CASSEGSGYTENNKQFF. CDR3 nucleotides: TGTGCCAGCAGTGAAGGTTCGGGATACACAGAAAACAATAAGCAGTTCTTC.

Comment on this clonotype: An end of the junction does not agree with germline; a read error may underlie this. This rearrangement joins TRBV10-3 to TRBJ1-5; no firm D call. Germline loops: CDR1 ENHRY, CDR2 SYGVKD. The CDR3 sequence is 14 residues long. CDR3 nucleotide sequence: TGTGTCATCAGTCAATCAGACAGCAATCAGCCCCAGCATTTT. Protein: CVISQSDSNQPQHF.

This clonotype was seen just once. Just one base apart from a much larger clone, this may be a read error. The chain links TRBV4-2 to TRBJ1-1; TRBD1 is a possible D gene (5 bases). Germline V gene lookup returns CDR1 LGHNA and CDR2 YNFKEQ. There are 14 residues in the CDR3. This CDR3 reads CASSQDSAGTGAFF. The CDR3 DNA follows: TGTGCCAGCAGCCAAGATAGCGCGGGGACTGGAGCTTTCTTT.

The chain recombines TRBV28 with TRBJ2-6; possibly TRBD2 for D (6 bases). CDR1 is MDHEN, CDR2 SYDVKM, per germline. This CDR3 is built from 19 residues. The germline V and J ends were trimmed by 8 bases and 1 base, with 24 bases remaining between them. The CDR3 is CASSSFGQGGRSGANVLTF. For the CDR3, the DNA is TGTGCCAGCTCTAGTTTTGGTCAGGGAGGTCGGTCTGGGGCCAACGTCCTGACTTTC.

Concerning this clonotype: A much bigger clone sits one base away, suggesting this may be a read error. The V gene is TRBV6-1, the J gene TRBJ2-7; D perhaps matches TRBD2 (5 bases). The CDR3 loop spans 16 amino acids. The V gene lost 1 base and the J gene lost 2 bases, with 15 bases spanning the gap. Per germline, CDR1 MNHNS and CDR2 SASEGT. The DNA for the CDR3 is TGTGCCAGCAGTGAAGTGCCGGACTTTAGGGCCTACGAGCAGTACTTC. It codes for CASSEVPDFRAYEQYF.

To note about this clonotype: The junction shows a germline mismatch at one end, possibly a read error. For the CDR3, the DNA is TGTGCCAGCGGGACAGGGAGCGAGCATTACTTC. This gives the protein CASGTGSEHYF. This chain links TRBV11-2 with TRBJ2-7; 9 bases agree with TRBD1. In germline, CDR1 is SGHAT, CDR2 FQNNGV. This CDR3 spans 11 amino acids.

This clonotype has ten or more counts. This chain joins TRBV29-1 and TRBJ2-7, with D hard to call. The CDR3 spans 13 residues. Germline V gives CDR1 SQVTM, CDR2 ANQGSEA. Trimming took 6 bases from V and 2 from J, leaving 14 bases between them. The CDR3 DNA sequence: TGCAGCGTGAGGTCGGCGGCAACCTACGAGCAGTACTTC. This encodes CSVRSAATYEQYF.

This clonotype was recorded many times. The chain couples TRBV12-3 or TRBV12-4 to TRBJ1-2; D ambiguous. The V gene lost 2 bases and the J gene lost 4 bases, with 8 bases spanning the gap. This CDR3 has 13 amino acids. The CDR3 region has the DNA TGTGCCAGCAGTTTACGACGGAGCTATGGCTACACCTTC. Amino acids: CASSLRRSYGYTF.

The V call is TRBV14, the J call TRBJ1-6; D might be TRBD1 (6 bases). The CDR3 is 13 residues long. The germline V gene encodes CDR1 SGHDN and CDR2 FVKESK. Trimming removed 2 bases from V and 16 bases from J, with 15 bases in between. CDR3 region: CASSQFQGKTLHF. DNA for the CDR3: TGTGCCAGCAGCCAATTCCAGGGGAAAACTCTCCACTTT.

The rearrangement links TRBV5-6 to TRBJ2-5; TRBD1 matches at 7 bases. CDR1 SGHDT and CDR2 YYEEEE come from the germline V gene. The trim removed 0 bases at V and 4 bases at J, leaving 6 bases unmatched. The CDR3 loop spans 15 amino acids. Here the CDR3 reads CASSLVLGGAETQYF. CDR3 sequence (DNA): TGTGCCAGCAGCTTGGTGTTAGGGGGCGCAGAGACCCAGTACTTC.

This clonotype was counted many times. This rearrangement joins TRBV29-1 to TRBJ2-5; D perhaps matches TRBD2 (7 bases). Per germline, CDR1 SQVTM and CDR2 ANQGSEA. Trimming left V 2 bases short and J 1 base short, with 11 bases between. The CDR3 loop spans 14 amino acids. CDR3 in DNA: TGCAGCGTTGAAAGGGGGGGCTCCCAAGAGACCCAGTACTTC. Its translation: CSVERGGSQETQYF.

This clonotype appeared once. The junction departs from germline at one end; a sequencing error may be responsible. The genes are TRBV4-3 and TRBJ2-3; 7 nucleotides align to TRBD1. CDR1 is LGHNA, CDR2 YSLEER, per germline. This CDR3 has 17 amino acids. The CDR3 DNA is TGCGCCAGCAGCCAACGTTTTACAGGGGTGCAGTTAGATACGCAATATTTT. This sequence encodes CASSQRFTGVQLDTQYF.

Of note for this clonotype: One base away lies a much larger clone, so this may be a sequencing read error. The chain has TRBV6-1 and TRBJ2-1; 9 bases line up with TRBD2. Germline lookup yields CDR1 MNHNS and CDR2 SASEGT. CDR3 length: 15 amino acids. The CDR3 reads CANSGTSWPYNEQFF. The DNA of the CDR3 is TGTGCCAACAGTGGGACTAGCTGGCCCTACAATGAGCAGTTCTTC.

Remarks on this clonotype: An end of the junction does not agree with germline; a read error may underlie this. The V call is TRBV11-3, the J call TRBJ2-1, with 10 positions matching TRBD2. This CDR3 spans 21 amino acids. The germline CDR1 and CDR2 sequences are SGHNT and YENEEA. This CDR3 reads CTSSLECGLAENQDTYNEQFF. The CDR3 coding sequence is TGTACCAGCAGCTTAGAGTGTGGACTAGCGGAAAACCAGGACACCTACAATGAACAGTTCTTC.

The chain combines TRBV6-1 with TRBJ2-7; D is perhaps TRBD2 (6 bases). The V gene's germline CDR1 is MNHNS and CDR2 SASEGT. The CDR3 has 14 amino acids. Trimming stripped 4 bases from V and 0 bases from J, with 10 bases between. The CDR3 DNA reads TGTGCCAGCAGTGCGCGGACTACCTCCTACGAGCAGTACTTC. Its protein is CASSARTTSYEQYF.

As to this clonotype: A much larger clone sits a single nucleotide away, making a read error possible. This rearrangement joins TRBV29-1 to TRBJ1-1, with 10 bases lining up with TRBD1. Germline V gives CDR1 SQVTM, CDR2 ANQGSEA. The length of the CDR3 is 13 residues. The CDR3 sequence is CNVRDRGRSEAFF. The CDR3 DNA reads as TGCAACGTTCGGGACAGGGGAAGGAGTGAAGCTTTCTTT.

V and J are TRBV29-1 and TRBJ2-5; D might be TRBD2 (6 bases). Trimming stripped 6 bases from V and 0 bases from J, with 14 bases between. The CDR3 runs 14 residues. Germline V gene sequence: CDR1 SQVTM, CDR2 ANQGSEA. Here the CDR3 DNA reads TGCAGCGTCAGACTAGTGGGGGACCAAGAGACCCAGTACTTC. It codes for CSVRLVGDQETQYF.